A single sample gave rise to the 31 T cell receptor beta chains below, sequenced in a study of Tregs in tolerant kidney transplant recipients. Data came from immunoSEQ multiplex PCR; TCRdb stores just in-frame clones and leaves some out. The table records tens of thousands of clones, 93% of them present only once. The sequenced sample was CD4+ T cells from blood, obtained before the transplant. Receptors originate from a human donor who received a combined kidney and bone marrow transplant.

This chain uses TRBV5-1 with TRBJ2-1, with 11 positions matching TRBD1. The CDR3 loop spans 13 amino acids. The junction had 7 bases not matched to a gene; V was cut back by 3 bases and J by 14 bases. The germline V gene encodes CDR1 SGHRS and CDR2 YFSETQ. The CDR3 nucleotides are TGCGCCAGCAGCTGGGGGGACAGGGGGGAAAAGTTCTTC. Protein sequence: CASSWGDRGEKFF.

This clone has only one observation. J is TRBJ2-1 and V is TRBV7-9; TRBD1 matches at 8 bases. Germline CDR1 SEHNR, CDR2 FQNEAQ (reference sequence). Trimming took 5 bases from V and 6 from J; bases not matched to a gene: 9. This CDR3 spans 15 amino acids. The CDR3 reads CASSPGTGGGNEQFF. CDR3 nucleotide sequence: TGTGCCAGCAGCCCGGGGACAGGAGGGGGCAATGAGCAGTTCTTC.

The gene calls are TRBV7-3 and TRBJ2-2; possible D gene TRBD2, 5 bases. Deletions cut 5 bases from V and 6 bases from J, with 16 bases between. This CDR3 contains 15 residues. CDR1 and CDR2 (germline): SGHTA, FQGTGA. CDR3 sequence reads: CASSPTGGSSGELFF. CDR3 sequence (DNA): TGTGCCAGCAGCCCGACCGGTGGGAGCTCCGGGGAGCTGTTTTTT. The variable domain in full, completed from reference TRBV7-3 and TRBJ2-2, reads GAGVSQTPSNKVTEKGKYVELRCDPISGHTALYWYRQSLGQGPEFLIYFQGTGAADDSGLPNDRFFAVRPEGSVSTLKIQRTERGDSAVYLCASSPTGGSSGELFFGEGSRLTVL.

This clone has only one observation. The chain has TRBV19 and TRBJ1-5; D remains ambiguous. The CDR3 extends over 14 amino acids. The germline gives CDR1 LNHDA, CDR2 SQIVND (reference sequence). Trimming took 2 bases from V and 0 from J, leaving 5 bases between them. This CDR3 is CASSILGSNQPQHF. The CDR3 DNA reads TGTGCCAGTAGTATACTAGGTAGCAATCAGCCCCAGCATTTT.

A few counts support this clone. CDR3 protein: CASSQRQGNSPLHF. The CDR3 nucleotides read TGTGCCAGCAGCCAAAGACAGGGGAATTCACCCCTCCACTTT. V and J are TRBV7-2 and TRBJ1-6, with TRBD1 identical over 8 bases. Germline values: CDR1 SGHTA, CDR2 FQGNSA. Trimming cost V 5 bases and J 7 bases; bases outside gene matches: 4. The CDR3 has 14 residues.

This chain joins TRBV2 and TRBJ2-7, with 7 bases matching TRBD2. The CDR3 sequence is 15 residues long. The germline CDR1 and CDR2 sequences are SNHLY and FYNNEI. J lost 4 bases, V lost 6 bases, and 12 bases had no gene match. CDR3 amino acids: CASRGTEAGLYEQYF. DNA of the CDR3: TGTGCCAGCAGGGGGACGGAAGCGGGGTTGTACGAGCAGTACTTC.

This chain links TRBV5-1 with TRBJ2-3; 12 bases match TRBD2. The germline gives CDR1 SGHRS, CDR2 YFSETQ. The CDR3 loop spans 17 amino acids. The J segment lost 0 bases and the V segment lost 5 bases, leaving 7 bases of the junction unmatched. The CDR3 sequence is CASRQTSGGPSTDTQYF. CDR3 DNA: TGCGCCAGCAGGCAGACTAGCGGGGGCCCTAGCACAGATACGCAGTATTTT. Filled out from reference TRBV5-1 and TRBJ2-3, the complete variable domain reads KAGVTQTPRYLIKTRGQQVTLSCSPISGHRSVSWYQQTPGQGLQFLFEYFSETQRNKGNFPGRFSGRQFSNSRSEMNVSTLELGDSALYLCASRQTSGGPSTDTQYFGPGTRLTVL.

The chain recombines TRBV7-2 with TRBJ2-5; D is uncertain. Trimming left V 0 bases short and J 5 bases short, with 4 bases between. Per germline, CDR1 SGHTA and CDR2 FQGNSA. The CDR3 length is 12 residues. CDR3 protein: CASSLATETQYF. CDR3 sequence (DNA): TGTGCCAGCAGCTTAGCAACTGAGACCCAGTACTTC.

This clone appeared a single time. V is TRBV5-4 and J is TRBJ2-2; 9 positions match TRBD1. Germline V CDR1 and CDR2: SGHNT, YYREEE (reference sequence). Losses at the gene ends were 0 bases for V and 3 bases for J; bases not matched to a gene: 3. The CDR3 has 16 amino acids. This CDR3 is CASSLAGQGHTGELFF. The CDR3 nucleotides are TGTGCCAGCAGCTTGGCGGGACAGGGACACACCGGGGAGCTGTTTTTT.

This chain uses TRBV4-1 with TRBJ2-1; D is possibly TRBD2 (6 bases). The CDR3 totals 18 residues. V was pared by 2 bases and J by 4 bases, with 21 bases between. Germline V lookup: CDR1 MGHRA, CDR2 YSYEKL. For the CDR3, the DNA is TGCGCCAGCAGCCAACGGTTTACAGCGGGCCCTTCATACAATGAGCAGTTCTTC. It codes for CASSQRFTAGPSYNEQFF.

The chain employs TRBV11-2 and TRBJ2-2; 8 bases align to TRBD2. The junction had 3 bases not matched to a gene; V was cut back by 1 base and J by 5 bases. Germline loops: CDR1 SGHAT, CDR2 FQNNGV. The CDR3 spans 15 residues. CDR3 sequence (DNA): TGTGCCAGCAGCTTAGCGGGGGGGCCTACCGGGGAGCTGTTTTTT. It specifies CASSLAGGPTGELFF.

The chain combines TRBV10-2 with TRBJ2-3; 10 nucleotides match TRBD2. The CDR3 extends over 16 amino acids. Germline CDR1 is WSHSY and CDR2 is SAAADI. The trim removed 8 bases at V and 1 base at J, leaving 9 bases unmatched. CDR3 DNA sequence: TGCGCCAGCCATCCTTCTAGCGGGGGAGGCACAGATACGCAGTATTTT. Amino acids: CASHPSSGGGTDTQYF.

The chain carries TRBV6-4 and TRBJ2-1; D not certain. CDR3 length: 13 residues. Germline lookup yields CDR1 MRHNA and CDR2 SNTAGT. V lost 4 bases and J 10 bases, leaving 14 bases between the germline ends. The CDR3, as DNA: TGTGCCAGCAGTGTCGGCAGGTTTACCGAGCAGTTCTTC. Protein product: CASSVGRFTEQFF.

This chain uses TRBV9 with TRBJ1-2; 7 nucleotides match TRBD1. CDR3 size: 16 residues. Germline V CDR1 and CDR2: SGDLS, YYNGEE. J was trimmed by 0 bases and V by 2 bases; bases with no gene match: 7. The CDR3 here is CASSVFSGTANYGYTF. In nucleotides, the CDR3 is TGTGCCAGCAGCGTCTTTTCCGGGACAGCTAACTATGGCTACACCTTC. Full variable domain (missing parts from reference TRBV9 and TRBJ1-2): DSGVTQTPKHLITATGQRVTLRCSPRSGDLSVYWYQQSLDQGLQFLIQYYNGEERAKGNILERFSAQQFPDLHSELNLSSLELGDSALYFCASSVFSGTANYGYTFGSGTRLTVV.

J is TRBJ2-5 and V is TRBV18; D is perhaps TRBD1 (5 bases). This CDR3 comprises 15 residues. The germline gives CDR1 KGHSH, CDR2 LQKENI. Trimming took 4 bases from V and 1 from J, leaving 13 bases between them. CDR3 region: CASSRALDTQETQYF. For the CDR3, the DNA is TGTGCCAGCTCACGAGCTTTGGACACCCAAGAGACCCAGTACTTC.

The gene calls are TRBV9 and TRBJ2-1, with 9 bases lining up with TRBD2. The CDR3 covers 16 residues. Trimming cost V 0 bases and J 9 bases; bases outside gene matches: 10. The V gene's germline CDR1 is SGDLS and CDR2 YYNGEE. The CDR3 protein is CASSVVRAGGSGEQFF. In DNA, the CDR3 is TGTGCCAGCAGCGTAGTTCGAGCGGGAGGTAGCGGTGAGCAGTTCTTC.

The chain joins TRBV5-4 to TRBJ2-5, with D maybe TRBD2 (5 bases). The germline V gene has CDR1 SGHNT and CDR2 YYREEE (reference sequence). The CDR3 spans 14 residues. The V end was cut by 4 bases, the J end by 5 bases, with 15 bases between. CDR3 amino acids: CASSTARGGETQYF. CDR3 nucleotides: TGTGCCAGCAGCACCGCTCGGGGTGGTGAGACCCAGTACTTC. Complete variable domain (other parts from reference TRBV5-4 and TRBJ2-5): ETGVTQSPTHLIKTRGQQVTLRCSSQSGHNTVSWYQQALGQGPQFIFQYYREEENGRGNFPPRFSGLQFPNYSSELNVNALELDDSALYLCASSTARGGETQYFGPGTRLLVL.

This chain joins TRBV7-2 and TRBJ1-1; D is ambiguous. Trimming left V 2 bases short and J 4 bases short, with 23 bases between. The CDR3 loop spans 18 amino acids. Germline V CDR1 and CDR2: SGHTA, FQGNSA. CDR3 in amino acids: CASSLKPTLAGLGTEAFF. CDR3 DNA sequence: TGTGCCAGCAGCTTAAAGCCCACTTTGGCGGGTTTGGGCACTGAAGCTTTCTTT.

This chain joins TRBV7-9 and TRBJ2-5, with TRBD1 matching 9 bases. This CDR3 has 15 residues. With V trimmed by 5 bases and J by 5 bases, 9 bases remained unmatched. Germline CDR1 reads SEHNR; CDR2 reads FQNEAQ (reference sequence). In DNA, the CDR3 is TGTGCCAGCAGCAGAGGGGACAGGGCCTTCGAGACCCAGTACTTC. Amino acids: CASSRGDRAFETQYF.

The chain has TRBV9 and TRBJ2-5; D not certain. Germline V gene sequence: CDR1 SGDLS, CDR2 YYNGEE. V was clipped by 3 bases and J by 5 bases, with 11 bases between them. The CDR3 contains 13 residues. The CDR3 DNA reads TGTGCCAGCAGCGCTTACAGTACCGAGACCCAGTACTTC. Translated, it gives CASSAYSTETQYF.

This rearrangement joins TRBV29-1 to TRBJ2-7; tentatively, D is TRBD1 (6 bases). This CDR3 contains 13 residues. Trimming left V 1 base short and J 2 bases short, with 9 bases between. Germline lookup yields CDR1 SQVTM and CDR2 ANQGSEA. The CDR3 loop reads CSVEAQGPYEQYF. The CDR3 nucleotides read TGCAGCGTTGAAGCCCAGGGGCCCTACGAGCAGTACTTC.

On this clone: One end of the junction varies from germline; a read error may be responsible. Other DNA sequences of this sample code for an identical CDR3. The chain links TRBV27 to TRBJ1-6; perhaps TRBD1 as D (6 bases). This CDR3 has 17 amino acids. Germline CDR1 reads MNHEY; CDR2 reads SMNVEV (reference sequence). The CDR3 protein is CASSSPLTGLYNSPLHF. CDR3 DNA sequence: TGTGCCAGCAGTTCCCCTCTCACAGGGCTCTATAATTCCCCCCTCCACTTT.

The chain carries TRBV7-9 and TRBJ1-1, with D possibly TRBD1 on 5 matching bases. Germline CDR1 is SEHNR and CDR2 is FQNEAQ (reference sequence). CDR3 length: 16 residues. V was shortened by 3 bases and J by 4 bases, with 18 bases between the two germline ends. CDR3 nucleotides: TGTGCCAGCAGCTTCAACAGGCGAAGTAAGGGCACTGAAGCTTTCTTT. Its protein is CASSFNRRSKGTEAFF.

V usage is TRBV7-8 and J usage is TRBJ2-1, with D maybe TRBD2 (5 bases). Germline CDR1 is SGHVS and CDR2 is FQNEAQ. The V end lost 5 bases, the J end lost 5 bases, and 19 bases lay between the germline ends. This CDR3 contains 16 residues. CDR3 loop: CASSPRTPLLDNEQFF. In DNA, the CDR3 is TGTGCCAGCAGCCCCCGGACTCCCCTACTGGACAATGAGCAGTTCTTC.

This clone was seen a handful of times. This chain joins TRBV9 and TRBJ1-6; TRBD1 might be the D (6 bases). The V gene's germline CDR1 is SGDLS and CDR2 YYNGEE. V shed 4 bases and J shed 10 bases, with 18 bases lying between them. This CDR3 has 15 residues. CDR3 amino acids: CASSPRAGGASPLHF. As DNA, the CDR3 is TGTGCCAGCAGCCCCAGGGCGGGGGGCGCCTCACCCCTCCACTTT.

The CDR3 DNA follows: TGTGCCAGCAGCCCCCGGCGGGACGGGAACTACGAGCAGTACTTC. Protein product: CASSPRRDGNYEQYF. The chain employs TRBV13 and TRBJ2-7; TRBD2 is a possible D gene (6 bases). Germline CDR1 is PRHDT and CDR2 is FYEKMQ (reference sequence). Trimming left V 5 bases short and J 3 bases short, with 17 bases between. The CDR3 contains 15 residues.

The CDR3 DNA follows: TGCGCCAGCAGCCCCTACCGACAGAAGGGCACCGGGGAGCTGTTTTTT. Translated, it gives CASSPYRQKGTGELFF. The rearrangement uses TRBV5-1 and TRBJ2-2; D is possibly TRBD1 (5 bases). CDR3 size: 16 residues. Germline V gene sequence: CDR1 SGHRS, CDR2 YFSETQ. V was cut by 4 bases and J by 4 bases, with 17 bases left in between. The full variable domain, rest sourced from reference TRBV5-1 and TRBJ2-2, is KAGVTQTPRYLIKTRGQQVTLSCSPISGHRSVSWYQQTPGQGLQFLFEYFSETQRNKGNFPGRFSGRQFSNSRSEMNVSTLELGDSALYLCASSPYRQKGTGELFFGEGSRLTVL.

The V and J genes are TRBV9 and TRBJ2-3, with 9 bases that match TRBD2. The CDR3 has 16 residues. Losses at the gene ends were 4 bases for V and 4 bases for J; bases not matched to a gene: 10. Germline CDR1 and CDR2: SGDLS and YYNGEE. This CDR3 is CASSPTSSGVADTQYF. In DNA, the CDR3 is TGTGCCAGCAGCCCTACCTCTAGCGGGGTGGCAGATACGCAGTATTTT.

The CDR3 sequence is CASSSVSFTEAFF. The CDR3 nucleotides read TGTGCCAGTAGTTCCGTGAGTTTCACTGAAGCTTTCTTT. The chain carries TRBV19 and TRBJ1-1, with D uncertain. The CDR3 is 13 residues long. V dropped 5 bases and J dropped 4 bases, with 11 bases sitting between them. Per the germline V gene, CDR1 is LNHDA and CDR2 is SQIVND (reference sequence).

V and J are TRBV2 and TRBJ2-7; TRBD1 matches at 7 bases. J gave up 2 bases and V 3 bases, and 10 bases lay outside the gene matches. The CDR3 length is 16 residues. Germline CDR1 is SNHLY and CDR2 is FYNNEI. CDR3: CASSDHGQVYTYEQYF. Written as DNA, the CDR3 is TGTGCCAGCAGTGACCACGGACAGGTTTACACCTACGAGCAGTACTTC.

The chain uses TRBV4-1 and TRBJ2-3; 8 bases map to TRBD2. V lost 4 bases, J lost 9 bases, and 6 bases stayed unmatched. Germline V gene data show CDR1 as MGHRA and CDR2 as YSYEKL. This CDR3 has 13 amino acids. CDR3 in DNA: TGCGCCAGCAGCCGTCTACCGGGAGGGACGCAGTATTTT. It codes for CASSRLPGGTQYF.